The clone carrying this T cell receptor beta chain was seen only a few times. As processed by the authors: The assay estimated nucleated cells by amplifying reference gene primers. Sequencing was performed with immunoSEQ multiplex PCR; in TCRdb, only in-frame clones are kept and a portion is missing. V, J and clone size reflect that table, while D and trimming were determined from the DNA. The table includes 200,000 to 300,000 clones, roughly 80% detected once. Trimming removed 5 bases from V and 4 bases from J, with 14 bases in between. CDR3 length equals 14 residues. CDR1 is LNHDA and CDR2 is SQIVND in the germline V gene (reference sequence). This specimen belongs to a study of blood T cell repertoires in COVID-19.

The chain employs TRBV19 and TRBJ1-2; possible D gene TRBD1, 6 bases. Sequences were obtained from peripheral blood. The receptor was isolated from an elderly man with acute or convalescent COVID-19. This chain's CDR3 is CASSETGTSYGYTF. In nucleotides, the CDR3 is TGTGCCAGTAGTGAAACAGGGACCTCCTATGGCTACACCTTC.